This T cell receptor beta chain was documented in a study of T cell clonality in common variable immunodeficiency (dated by TCRdb to between 2014 and 2017). Here is what the overall study found, with its caveats: Reportedly, TCRbeta sequences from CVID had fewer deletions and N-nucleotide insertions, and highly modified clones with 13 or more V deletions were absent from CVID. TCRbeta clonality was higher in CVID subjects than in healthy controls (t-test p = 0.018), and the increase was most characteristic of about a third of subjects. The authors noted that sequencing repertoires of T cell subpopulations would be needed to clarify what caused the increased clonality in CVID. Correlations of repertoire features with clinical complications were constrained by heterogeneity among patients within the CVID cohort. Even though DNA input was the same, control samples had an average of about 80,000 unique sequences each, compared with about 31,000 in CVID samples. Fewer TCRbeta clones were shared among CVID subjects than among healthy controls (p < 0.0001).

Predominantly Caucasian heritage was noted among both the CVID patients and the healthy controls. From each donor, about 5 to 8.5 ml of heparinized peripheral whole blood was collected. TCRbeta CDR3 repertoires were sequenced from genomic DNA of adults with common variable immune deficiency (CVID) and healthy adult controls. A total of some 22 healthy adult volunteers (approximately 12 female and approximately ten male; age range about 20 to 75 years, mean age around 31) were included in the control group. Diluted blood was density-centrifuged over Hypaque 1077 or Ficoll-Paque to isolate peripheral blood mononuclear cells. Genomic DNA was obtained from unsorted mononuclear cells through either Qiagen column purification or a centrifugation-based method. For sequencing, equivalent amounts of genomic DNA were input from CVID and control samples. For every sample, a 60 bp segment covering the rearranged TCRbeta CDR3 region was amplified and then sequenced. TCRbeta amplification used the immunoSEQ assay, a bias-corrected multiplex PCR with high-throughput sequencing. The paper's processing steps were these. Every unique nucleotide sequence counted as a clone and was annotated with V, D and J genes, copy number and frequency. Sequences were labeled productive if in frame, and non-productive if out of frame or containing stop codons. As previously described, clonality was calculated on the basis of Shannon's entropy. The predicted amino acid sequences of productive clones were used to derive mean CDR3 Kyte-Doolittle hydropathy. Scaled V gene usage was hierarchically clustered using Manhattan distance and complete linkage with the R hclust function. Sharing of clones by CDR3 amino acid sequence was evaluated by resampling 12 repertoires per group over 100 rounds. The repertoires were screened for around 70 published EBV-specific TCRbeta sequences and roughly 240 published CMV-specific TCRbeta sequences. Two CVID samples yielding fewer than 10,000 sequences were excluded from analysis, leaving over 35 CVID repertoires. TCRdb holds this immuneACCESS table with in-frame rearrangements only. Some clones are missing; in checked studies, unresolved V genes explain under half, and the rest has no known cause. The D gene and trimming were derived from the DNA, and the V and J assignments and clone size from that table. This sample contains tens of thousands of clones, none of which is a singleton. The top ten hold approximately 3% of the sample.

Between the V and J ends, shortened by 8 bases and 6 bases respectively, the junction contains 16 bases. CDR1 SQVTM and CDR2 ANQGSEA were looked up in the germline V gene. From cysteine to phenylalanine, the CDR3 is 12 amino acids long. Only the CDR3 bases that were read are kept: 27 of them, in frame from base 1. This clone appeared many times. Its antigen is currently not known. From the germline J gene comes the end of the CDR3, since the read stops 3 residues before it. This clonotype originated in a person between 18 and 75 years old in good health. Sequenced material: peripheral blood mononuclear cells. The sequence joins TRBV29-1 to TRBJ1-2, with TRBD1 as a weak D call on 6 bases. The CDR3 loop reads CSHEGGRDGYTF. The covered CDR3 bases are TGCAGCCATGAGGGGGGGCGCGATGGC.